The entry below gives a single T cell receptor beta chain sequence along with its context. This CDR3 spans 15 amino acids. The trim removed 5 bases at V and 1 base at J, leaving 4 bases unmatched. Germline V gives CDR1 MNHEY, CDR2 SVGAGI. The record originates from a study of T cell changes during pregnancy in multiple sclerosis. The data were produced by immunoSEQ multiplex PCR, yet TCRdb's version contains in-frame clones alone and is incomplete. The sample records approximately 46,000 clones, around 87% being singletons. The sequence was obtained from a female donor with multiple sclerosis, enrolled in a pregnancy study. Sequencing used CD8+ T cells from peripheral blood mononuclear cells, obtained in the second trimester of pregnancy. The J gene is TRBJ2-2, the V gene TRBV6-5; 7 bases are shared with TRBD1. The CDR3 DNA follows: TGTGCCAGCAGTCGGGACAGTGGGAACACCGGGGAGCTGTTTTTT. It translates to CASSRDSGNTGELFF.